This T cell receptor beta chain is from a study of CD8 T cells in ankylosing spondylitis. Study observations and caveats: Reported data indicate significant enrichment of disease-linked clones within matched ankylosing spondylitis synovial fluid. Among TCR beta sequences, a motif of several highly homologous variants appeared characteristic of ankylosing spondylitis blood. The disease-linked clones had a CD8+ phenotype and low blood frequencies.

Germline CDR1 MGHRA, CDR2 YSYEKL. V was shortened by 5 bases and J by 0 bases, with 14 bases between the two germline ends. The CDR3 length is 16 residues. This clonotype has only a few counts. Antigen: not known. Libraries of TCR beta came from quantitative 5'-RACE with molecular barcodes. Each CDR3 protein is one row after TCRdb ran MiXCR on the 5' RACE reads. The table lists under 450,000 distinct CDR3 sequences, roughly 20% of them singletons. This clonotype originated in a male donor with ankylosing spondylitis or in good health (not recorded which). The chain is built from TRBV4-1 and TRBJ2-1; a weak D match, TRBD1 (5 bases). Sequences were obtained from blood, either unsorted or a sorted T cell fraction (not recorded which). The CDR3 spells CASSAQGRNSYNEQFF. Written as DNA, the CDR3 is TGCGCCAGCAGCGCCCAGGGCAGAAACTCCTACAATGAGCAGTTCTTC.